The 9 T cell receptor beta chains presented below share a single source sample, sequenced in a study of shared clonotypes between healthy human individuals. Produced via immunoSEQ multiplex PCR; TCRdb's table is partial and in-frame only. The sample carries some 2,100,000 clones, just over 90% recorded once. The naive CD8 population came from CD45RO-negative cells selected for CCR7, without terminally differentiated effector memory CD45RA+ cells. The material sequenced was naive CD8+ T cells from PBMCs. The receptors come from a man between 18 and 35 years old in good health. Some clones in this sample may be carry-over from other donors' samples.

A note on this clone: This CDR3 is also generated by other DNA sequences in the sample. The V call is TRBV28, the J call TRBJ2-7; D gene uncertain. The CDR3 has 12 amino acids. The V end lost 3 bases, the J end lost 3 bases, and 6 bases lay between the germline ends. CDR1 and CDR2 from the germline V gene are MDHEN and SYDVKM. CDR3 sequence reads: CASSLRDYEQYF. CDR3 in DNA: TGTGCCAGCAGTTTGCGAGACTACGAGCAGTACTTC.

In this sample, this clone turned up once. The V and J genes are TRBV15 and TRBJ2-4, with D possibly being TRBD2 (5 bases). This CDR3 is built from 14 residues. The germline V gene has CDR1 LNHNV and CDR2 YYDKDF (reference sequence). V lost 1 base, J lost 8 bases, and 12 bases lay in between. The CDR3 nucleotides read TGTGCCACCAGCAGAGGTCTAGCCCCGGACATTCAGTACTTC. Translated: CATSRGLAPDIQYF.

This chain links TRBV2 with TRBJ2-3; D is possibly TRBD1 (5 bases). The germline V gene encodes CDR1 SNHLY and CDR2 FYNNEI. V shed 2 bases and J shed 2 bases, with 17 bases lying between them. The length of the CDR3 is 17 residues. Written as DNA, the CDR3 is TGTGCCAGCAGTGAACGTGGGGCCCTGCCCATCACAGATACGCAGTATTTT. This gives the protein CASSERGALPITDTQYF. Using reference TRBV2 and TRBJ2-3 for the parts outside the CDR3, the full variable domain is EPEVTQTPSHQVTQMGQEVILRCVPISNHLYFYWYRQILGQKVEFLVSFYNNEISEKSEIFDDQFSVERPDGSNFTLKIRSTKLEDSAMYFCASSERGALPITDTQYFGPGTRLTVL.

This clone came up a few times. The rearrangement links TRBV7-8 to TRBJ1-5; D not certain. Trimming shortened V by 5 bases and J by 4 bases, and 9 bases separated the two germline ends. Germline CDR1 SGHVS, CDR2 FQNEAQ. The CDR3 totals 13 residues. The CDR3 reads CASSPPGNQPQHF. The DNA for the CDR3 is TGTGCCAGCAGCCCCCCAGGAAATCAGCCCCAGCATTTT.

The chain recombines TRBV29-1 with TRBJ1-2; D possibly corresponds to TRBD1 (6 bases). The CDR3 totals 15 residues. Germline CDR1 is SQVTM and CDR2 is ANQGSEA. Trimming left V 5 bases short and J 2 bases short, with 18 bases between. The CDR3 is CSVLAGGASNYGYTF. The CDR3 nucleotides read TGCAGCGTTTTGGCCGGGGGGGCAAGCAACTATGGCTACACCTTC.

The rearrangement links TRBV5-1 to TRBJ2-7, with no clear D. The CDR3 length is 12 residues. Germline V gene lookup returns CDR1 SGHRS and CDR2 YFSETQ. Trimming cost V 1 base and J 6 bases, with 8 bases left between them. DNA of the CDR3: TGCGCCAGCAGCTTGTTGGGTGGCGAGCAGTACTTC. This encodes CASSLLGGEQYF.

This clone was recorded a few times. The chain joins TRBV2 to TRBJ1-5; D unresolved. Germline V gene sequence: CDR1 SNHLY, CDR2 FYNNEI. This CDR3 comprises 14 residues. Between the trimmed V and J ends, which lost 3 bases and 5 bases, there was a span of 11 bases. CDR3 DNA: TGTGCCAGCAGTGAGGGCCTATTTTATCAGCCCCAGCATTTT. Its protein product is CASSEGLFYQPQHF. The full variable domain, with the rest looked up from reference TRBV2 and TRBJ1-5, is EPEVTQTPSHQVTQMGQEVILRCVPISNHLYFYWYRQILGQKVEFLVSFYNNEISEKSEIFDDQFSVERPDGSNFTLKIRSTKLEDSAMYFCASSEGLFYQPQHFGDGTRLSIL.

CDR3 sequence: CASSFDGSYEQYF. CDR3 nucleotide sequence: TGCGCCAGCAGCTTTGACGGGTCCTACGAGCAGTACTTC. The chain combines TRBV5-1 with TRBJ2-7; D not certain. The CDR3 loop spans 13 amino acids. Germline V gene data show CDR1 as SGHRS and CDR2 as YFSETQ. V was cut by 2 bases and J by 1 base, with 7 bases left in between.

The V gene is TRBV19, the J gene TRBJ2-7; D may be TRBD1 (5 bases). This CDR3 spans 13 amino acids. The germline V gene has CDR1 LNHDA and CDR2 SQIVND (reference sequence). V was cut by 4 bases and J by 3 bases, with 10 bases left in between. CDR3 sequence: CASSTGYGYEQYF. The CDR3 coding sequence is TGTGCCAGTAGTACAGGGTACGGCTACGAGCAGTACTTC.